This T cell receptor (beta chain) comes out of a study of T cells in Graves' hyperthyroidism and ophthalmopathy. TCR beta CDR3 sequences were amplified from RNA transcripts. First-round RT-PCR targeting the TCR CDR3 was performed with the HTBI primer set. TCRdb reprocessed the multiplex PCR reads via MiXCR and lists one record per CDR3 protein. The data show approximately 430,000 distinct CDR3 sequences, 15% to 19% seen once. In germline, CDR1 is SGHKS, CDR2 YYEKEE (reference sequence). The CDR3 is 15 amino acids. V lost 4 bases to trimming and J lost 0 bases, with 13 bases between them. The source is a woman aged 18-29 years with Graves' hyperthyroidism. The sample was blood. The chain has TRBV5-5 and TRBJ1-2, with D possibly being TRBD1 (6 bases). CDR3 protein: CASSQPGQPNYGYTF. CDR3 DNA sequence: TGTGCCAGCAGCCAGCCCGGACAGCCTAACTATGGCTACACCTTC.